The 17 T cell receptor beta chains listed next were all sequenced from one sample in a study of shared clonotypes between healthy human individuals. Sequencing used immunoSEQ multiplex PCR; TCRdb keeps in-frame clones, though not all of them. Of more than 500,000 clones listed, around 96% are singletons. Sequenced input: naive CD4+ T cells sorted from blood. Subset: CD45RA+ positively selected. The source of these receptors is a woman under 40 in good health.

The chain uses TRBV27 and TRBJ2-6; D unresolved. This CDR3 region has 14 residues. The germline V gene encodes CDR1 MNHEY and CDR2 SMNVEV (reference sequence). V lost 5 bases to trimming and J lost 0 bases, with 5 bases between them. The CDR3 spells CASSMSSGANVLTF. The CDR3, as DNA: TGTGCCAGCAGTATGAGCTCTGGGGCCAACGTCCTGACTTTC. The full variable domain, with the rest looked up from reference TRBV27 and TRBJ2-6, is EAQVTQNPRYLITVTGKKLTVTCSQNMNHEYMSWYRQDPGLGLRQIYYSMNVEVTDKGDVPEGYKVSRKEKRNFPLILESPSPNQTSLYFCASSMSSGANVLTFGAGSRLTVL.

The rearrangement links TRBV5-5 to TRBJ1-1, with TRBD1 as a possible D gene (6 bases). The germline gives CDR1 SGHKS, CDR2 YYEKEE (reference sequence). V shed 5 bases and J shed 1 base, with 15 bases lying between them. The CDR3 has 15 residues. This chain's CDR3 is CASRPATGQNTEAFF. CDR3 DNA: TGTGCCAGCAGGCCCGCCACGGGACAGAACACTGAAGCTTTCTTT.

The chain joins TRBV28 to TRBJ1-5; 7 nucleotides agree with TRBD1. Germline V CDR1 and CDR2: MDHEN, SYDVKM. V lost 5 bases, J lost 7 bases, and 5 bases stayed unmatched. There are 13 residues in the CDR3. CDR3 in DNA: TGTGCCAGCAGTGACAGGGTAGACCAGCCCCAGCATTTT. This sequence encodes CASSDRVDQPQHF.

The CDR3 reads CASRDRGGEQYF. CDR3 in DNA: TGTGCCAGCCGAGACAGGGGCGGCGAGCAGTACTTC. V usage is TRBV19 and J usage is TRBJ2-7; TRBD1 aligns across 8 bases. V shed 9 bases, J shed 6 bases, and the junction held 7 bases outside the gene matches. The CDR3 runs to 12 residues. Germline loops: CDR1 LNHDA, CDR2 SQIVND (reference sequence).

This chain connects TRBV5-1 to TRBJ2-3; 12 bases line up with TRBD2. Trimming at V came to 0 bases and at J to 4 bases, leaving 3 bases not matched to a gene. Per the germline V gene, CDR1 is SGHRS and CDR2 is YFSETQ. The CDR3 covers 16 residues. The DNA of the CDR3 is TGCGCCAGCAGCTTGGCCCTAGCGGGAGGGTCAGATACGCAGTATTTT. Its protein is CASSLALAGGSDTQYF.

The chain links TRBV29-1 to TRBJ1-1; D remains unclear. The CDR3 has 14 amino acids. V was cut by 0 bases and J by 11 bases, with 19 bases left in between. Looked up from germline, CDR1 is SQVTM and CDR2 is ANQGSEA. CDR3 in amino acids: CSVEDLPAKSGAFF. The CDR3 DNA reads TGCAGCGTTGAAGATCTACCGGCCAAAAGCGGGGCTTTCTTT.

The genes are TRBV6-5 and TRBJ2-5; D remains unclear. This CDR3 spans 14 amino acids. Trimming cost V 6 bases and J 0 bases, with 11 bases left between them. CDR1 and CDR2 from the germline V gene are MNHEY and SVGAGI. The CDR3 DNA reads TGTGCCAGCAGCCTAGATCCTAACCAAGAGACCCAGTACTTC. Amino acid sequence: CASSLDPNQETQYF.

The chain joins TRBV19 to TRBJ2-3; TRBD1 might be the D (6 bases). V shed 7 bases and J shed 0 bases, with 11 bases lying between them. Germline V gene sequence: CDR1 LNHDA, CDR2 SQIVND (reference sequence). CDR3 length equals 14 residues. For the CDR3, the DNA is TGTGCCAGTAATCGCAGGGGTAGCACAGATACGCAGTATTTT. It specifies CASNRRGSTDTQYF.

The genes are TRBV23-1 and TRBJ2-3; 9 nucleotides match TRBD2. TRBV23-1 is known as an ORF, though its function is uncertain. The CDR3 sequence is 16 residues long. With V trimmed by 8 bases and J by 4 bases, 13 bases remained unmatched. The CDR3 bases are TGCGCCAGCCTCTGGGAGTCCGGGACTAGCTCAGATACGCAGTATTTT. Amino acid sequence: CASLWESGTSSDTQYF.

This chain uses TRBV29-1 with TRBJ2-7, with 12 bases lining up with TRBD2. This CDR3 is built from 16 residues. The junction had 12 bases not matched to a gene; V was cut back by 5 bases and J by 4 bases. Germline loops: CDR1 SQVTM, CDR2 ANQGSEA. The DNA of the CDR3 is TGCAGCGTTAAAACTAGCGGGAGGCCCCACGCTTACGAGCAGTACTTC. This codes for CSVKTSGRPHAYEQYF.

This sequence joins TRBV11-2 and TRBJ2-3; D not certain. Germline loops: CDR1 SGHAT, CDR2 FQNNGV. The CDR3 is 16 residues long. The germline V and J ends were trimmed by 2 bases and 0 bases, with 12 bases remaining between them. CDR3 nucleotide sequence: TGTGCCAGCAGCTTACTTGCAAATCCAAGCACAGATACGCAGTATTTT. Its translation is CASSLLANPSTDTQYF.

CDR3: CASSLEGLARYEQYF. The CDR3, as DNA: TGCGCCAGCAGCTTGGAGGGGCTAGCTAGGTACGAGCAGTACTTC. The genes are TRBV5-1 and TRBJ2-7; D assignment may be TRBD1 or TRBD2 (5 bases each). Trimming shortened V by 0 bases and J by 4 bases, and 14 bases separated the two germline ends. Germline V lookup: CDR1 SGHRS, CDR2 YFSETQ. The CDR3 consists of 15 residues.

In its sample, this clone was seen a few times. This specimen includes other DNA sequences encoding the same CDR3. The chain is built from TRBV20-1 and TRBJ1-1; D is unclear. The CDR3 covers 11 residues. V lost 5 bases and J lost 1, with 5 bases in between. Germline-derived CDR1 and CDR2 are DFQATT and SNEGSKA (reference sequence). In DNA form, the CDR3 reads TGCAGTGCTCCAGGGAACACTGAAGCTTTCTTT. Amino acid sequence: CSAPGNTEAFF.

CDR3 sequence (DNA): TGTGCCAGCAGCCTTAGCACAGGGTGGGACACTGAAGCTTTCTTT. Amino acid sequence: CASSLSTGWDTEAFF. V gene TRBV28 combines with J gene TRBJ1-1, with D perhaps matching TRBD1 (6 bases). CDR3 length equals 15 residues. Germline-derived CDR1 and CDR2 are MDHEN and SYDVKM. Trimming took 6 bases from V and 3 from J, leaving 17 bases between them.

As to this clone: The same CDR3 arises from other DNA sequences in this sample as well. The chain joins TRBV6-5 to TRBJ1-1, with D hard to call. The CDR3 has 11 amino acids. The V end lost 4 bases, the J end lost 3 bases, and 3 bases lay between the germline ends. The germline CDR1 and CDR2 sequences are MNHEY and SVGAGI. The CDR3 nucleotides read TGTGCCAGCAGTTCCTACACTGAAGCTTTCTTT. This gives the protein CASSSYTEAFF.

The CDR3 nucleotides read TGTGCCAGCAGCTTAGGACAGGGGAACGATCAGCCCCAGCATTTT. This gives the protein CASSLGQGNDQPQHF. The J gene is TRBJ1-5, the V gene TRBV13; the match to TRBD1 covers 7 bases. There are 15 residues in the CDR3. V lost 0 bases and J lost 5; bases outside the gene matches: 4. Germline assignment: CDR1 PRHDT and CDR2 FYEKMQ (reference sequence).

The gene calls are TRBV5-5 and TRBJ2-7; 7 bases align to TRBD1. The CDR3 totals 17 residues. Germline V gene data show CDR1 as SGHKS and CDR2 as YYEKEE (reference sequence). V lost 4 bases and J lost 6; bases outside the gene matches: 19. Here the CDR3 DNA reads TGTGCCAGCAGCCTGCGGGCCGACAGGGAAGTATTCCGCGAGCAGTACTTC. This encodes CASSLRADREVFREQYF.